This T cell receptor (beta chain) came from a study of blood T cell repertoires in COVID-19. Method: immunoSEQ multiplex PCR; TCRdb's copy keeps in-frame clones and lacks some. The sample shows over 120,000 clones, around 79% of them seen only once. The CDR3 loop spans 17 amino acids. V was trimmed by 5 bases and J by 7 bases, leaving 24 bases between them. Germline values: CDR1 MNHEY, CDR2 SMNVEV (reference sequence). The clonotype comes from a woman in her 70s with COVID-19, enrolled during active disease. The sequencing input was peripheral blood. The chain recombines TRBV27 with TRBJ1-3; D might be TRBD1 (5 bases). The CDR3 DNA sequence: TGTGCCAGCAGTCCGCCCCGAGACAGACGGCCATGGAACACCATATATTTT. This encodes CASSPPRDRRPWNTIYF.